This entry lists 29 T cell receptor beta chains sequenced from one sample in a study of T cell responses to AZD1222 COVID-19 vaccine. Clones were sequenced by immunoSEQ multiplex PCR, and TCRdb holds only the in-frame ones, with some missing. The repertoire has roughly 120,000 clones, 92% of them found once; the top ten carry under 9%. Material: peripheral blood, obtained 28 days after the second AZD1222 dose. The receptors were sampled from an adult who received the AZD1222 COVID-19 vaccine.

The gene calls are TRBV3-1 (or the pseudogene TRBV3-2) and TRBJ1-1, with TRBD1 matching 7 bases. V lost 4 bases to trimming and J lost 6 bases; unmatched junction nucleotides: 14. Germline loops: CDR1 LGHDT, CDR2 YNNKEL (reference sequence). The CDR3 covers 16 residues. CDR3 sequence (DNA): TGTGCCAGCAGCCTGAGGACAGGCTATCGGAGGGCTGAAGCTTTCTTT. Amino acids: CASSLRTGYRRAEAFF.

This chain links TRBV5-1 with TRBJ2-3; 7 bases align to TRBD2. The CDR3 has 14 amino acids. The J segment lost 3 bases and the V segment lost 4 bases, leaving 5 bases of the junction unmatched. Germline V lookup: CDR1 SGHRS, CDR2 YFSETQ. CDR3 sequence: CASSTGGGTDTQYF. CDR3 bases: TGCGCCAGCAGCACTGGCGGGGGTACAGATACGCAGTATTTT.

This sequence joins TRBV6-5 and TRBJ1-4; 7 bases match TRBD1. The CDR3 runs to 13 residues. Germline V CDR1 and CDR2: MNHEY, SVGAGI. The V and J ends lost 5 bases and 8 bases, in that order; junction bases with no gene match: 5. The CDR3 is CASSPQGDEKLFF. As DNA, the CDR3 is TGTGCCAGCAGTCCCCAGGGGGACGAAAAACTGTTTTTT.

The chain links TRBV11-2 to TRBJ2-1, with TRBD2 as a possible D gene (5 bases). Germline loops: CDR1 SGHAT, CDR2 FQNNGV. The V end lost 3 bases, the J end lost 5 bases, and 14 bases lay between the germline ends. This CDR3 has 15 residues. The DNA of the CDR3 is TGTGCCAGCAGCTTCGAGGGAAACAGAAACAATGAGCAGTTCTTC. It encodes CASSFEGNRNNEQFF.

J is TRBJ2-5 and V is TRBV28; D remains ambiguous. V lost 3 bases and J 5 bases, leaving 16 bases between the germline ends. CDR3 size: 15 residues. Germline-derived CDR1 and CDR2 are MDHEN and SYDVKM. CDR3 residues: CASSFFGPRMETQYF. CDR3 sequence (DNA): TGTGCCAGCAGTTTTTTCGGCCCGAGGATGGAGACCCAGTACTTC.

This clone was recorded only once. The chain uses TRBV18 and TRBJ2-2; possibly TRBD2 for D (5 bases). CDR1 KGHSH and CDR2 LQKENI come from the germline V gene. Trimming took 6 bases from V and 0 from J, leaving 5 bases between them. The CDR3 runs 13 residues. The CDR3 reads CASSGANTGELFF. In nucleotides, the CDR3 is TGTGCCAGCTCCGGGGCGAACACCGGGGAGCTGTTTTTT.

The V and J genes are TRBV5-1 and TRBJ1-2, with D uncertain. Trimming removed 0 bases at V and 5 bases at J, with 8 bases between. This CDR3 contains 13 residues. Germline loops: CDR1 SGHRS, CDR2 YFSETQ. CDR3 coding DNA: TGCGCCAGCAGCTTGGAACCCGCTTATGGCTACACCTTC. Its translation: CASSLEPAYGYTF.

The chain joins TRBV6-5 to TRBJ1-1; 10 bases match TRBD1. Germline loops: CDR1 MNHEY, CDR2 SVGAGI. V lost 5 bases and J lost 4; bases outside the gene matches: 7. This CDR3 spans 15 amino acids. The CDR3 is CASSRDRGLITEAFF. For the CDR3, the DNA is TGTGCCAGCAGTAGGGACAGGGGTTTGATCACTGAAGCTTTCTTT.

This sequence joins TRBV5-8 and TRBJ2-1; TRBD2 matches at 8 bases. CDR3 length: 13 amino acids. The germline gives CDR1 SGHTS, CDR2 YDEGEE. The ends lost 4 bases at V and 8 bases at J; junction bases unmatched: 5. CDR3: CASSRTLADEQFF. DNA for the CDR3: TGTGCCAGCAGCCGTACACTAGCGGATGAGCAGTTCTTC.

The chain couples TRBV29-1 to TRBJ1-5, with a tentative D call TRBD1 (6 bases). The CDR3 length is 13 residues. CDR1 and CDR2 from the germline V gene are SQVTM and ANQGSEA. Trimming took off 7 bases at V and 2 bases at J, with 12 bases between the two ends. This CDR3 reads CSAPGHRNQPQHF. For the CDR3, the DNA is TGCAGCGCGCCGGGACACCGCAATCAGCCCCAGCATTTT.

The V and J genes are TRBV19 and TRBJ2-1; no firm D call. This CDR3 has 13 amino acids. Germline CDR1 LNHDA, CDR2 SQIVND (reference sequence). V was trimmed by 9 bases and J by 12 bases, leaving 21 bases between them. CDR3 amino acids: CARISIDPIGQFF. The DNA of the CDR3 is TGTGCCAGAATTAGTATAGACCCAATCGGGCAGTTCTTC. Using reference TRBV19 and TRBJ2-1 for the parts outside the CDR3, the full variable domain is DGGITQSPKYLFRKEGQNVTLSCEQNLNHDAMYWYRQDPGQGLRLIYYSQIVNDFQKGDIAEGYSVSREKKESFPLTVTSAQKNPTAFYLCARISIDPIGQFFGPGTRLTVL.

CDR3 sequence: CASRTGVAGANVLTF. CDR3 nucleotide sequence: TGTGCCAGCAGGACAGGGGTAGCCGGGGCCAACGTCCTGACTTTC. The rearrangement joins TRBV6-5 to TRBJ2-6, with 8 nucleotides matching TRBD1. Germline assignment: CDR1 MNHEY and CDR2 SVGAGI. The CDR3 extends over 15 amino acids. The J segment lost 4 bases and the V segment lost 6 bases, leaving 5 bases of the junction unmatched.

In its sample, this clone was seen once. The V and J genes are TRBV19 and TRBJ1-5, with D uncertain. The CDR3 consists of 16 residues. CDR1 and CDR2 (germline): LNHDA, SQIVND (reference sequence). V gave up 2 bases and J gave up 1 base, with 12 bases separating them. DNA for the CDR3: TGTGCCAGTAGTATATCCGGGAGAGGGAGCAATCAGCCCCAGCATTTT. Translation: CASSISGRGSNQPQHF.

The chain links TRBV5-4 to TRBJ2-7, with D perhaps given as TRBD1 or TRBD2 (7 bases each). Trimming pared 2 bases from V and 3 bases from J, leaving 12 bases between. The length of the CDR3 is 14 residues. CDR1 and CDR2 from the germline V gene are SGHNT and YYREEE (reference sequence). The CDR3 DNA reads TGTGCCAGCAGCTTTGACAGGGAGGGCTACGAGCAGTACTTC. This translates into CASSFDREGYEQYF.

V is TRBV12-3 or TRBV12-4 and J is TRBJ2-4; TRBD1 might be the D (6 bases). The CDR3 length is 12 residues. The V gene lost 5 bases and the J gene lost 8 bases, with 10 bases spanning the gap. In nucleotides, the CDR3 is TGTGCCAGCAGTCTCAGGGGAGACATTCAGTACTTC. Protein: CASSLRGDIQYF.

The chain links TRBV5-4 to TRBJ2-3; D is ambiguous. Germline V lookup: CDR1 SGHNT, CDR2 YYREEE (reference sequence). This CDR3 has 14 amino acids. Trimming removed 0 bases from V and 5 bases from J, with 10 bases in between. CDR3 loop: CASSLGGWEDTQYF. The CDR3 DNA sequence: TGTGCCAGCAGCTTGGGCGGCTGGGAAGATACGCAGTATTTT.

The chain links TRBV6-5 to TRBJ1-5, with D hard to call. V was shortened by 11 bases and J by 0 bases, with 14 bases between the two germline ends. This CDR3 contains 14 residues. The germline gives CDR1 MNHEY, CDR2 SVGAGI. Written as DNA, the CDR3 is TGTGCCGGCGGAAGGATCGATAGCAATCAGCCCCAGCATTTT. Protein: CAGGRIDSNQPQHF.

This clone was recorded only once. V usage is TRBV4-1 and J usage is TRBJ1-5; D is unresolved. Germline CDR1 and CDR2: MGHRA and YSYEKL. The CDR3 spans 15 residues. The ends were cut back, 0 bases at V and 1 base at J, with 7 bases in the middle. CDR3 loop: CASSQEGWSNQPQHF. DNA for the CDR3: TGCGCCAGCAGCCAAGAGGGGTGGAGCAATCAGCCCCAGCATTTT.

The chain joins TRBV5-1 to TRBJ2-1, with D possibly TRBD1 on 5 matching bases. Between the trimmed V and J ends, which lost 4 bases and 3 bases, there was a span of 14 bases. This CDR3 is built from 15 residues. Germline loops: CDR1 SGHRS, CDR2 YFSETQ. CDR3 protein: CASSPQGANYNEQFF. In DNA form, the CDR3 reads TGCGCCAGCAGCCCGCAGGGCGCGAACTACAATGAGCAGTTCTTC.

The chain couples TRBV7-9 to TRBJ2-1, with a tentative D call TRBD1 (5 bases). The V and J ends lost 3 bases and 3 bases respectively, with 6 bases between them. CDR1 is SEHNR and CDR2 is FQNEAQ in the germline V gene (reference sequence). The CDR3 consists of 13 residues. The chain's CDR3 is CASSFRVYNEQFF. For the CDR3, the DNA is TGTGCCAGCAGCTTCAGGGTCTACAATGAGCAGTTCTTC.

The V call is TRBV4-1, the J call TRBJ2-7, with TRBD1 as a possible D gene (7 bases). Trimming took off 0 bases at V and 6 bases at J, with 18 bases between the two ends. Germline V gives CDR1 MGHRA, CDR2 YSYEKL. The CDR3 is made up of 16 amino acids. CDR3 sequence reads: CASSQERQGLLREQYF. The CDR3 nucleotides are TGCGCCAGCAGCCAAGAAAGACAGGGACTTTTACGCGAGCAGTACTTC.

V usage is TRBV6-4 and J usage is TRBJ1-1; D remains unclear. This CDR3 spans 14 amino acids. CDR1 is MRHNA and CDR2 is SNTAGT in the germline V gene. V dropped 3 bases and J dropped 1 base, with 9 bases sitting between them. The CDR3 here is CASSEGPANTEAFF. DNA for the CDR3: TGTGCCAGCAGTGAAGGGCCGGCGAACACTGAAGCTTTCTTT.

The chain has TRBV7-2 and TRBJ2-3; no firm D call. Trimming left V 3 bases short and J 2 bases short, with 12 bases between. This CDR3 is 15 amino acids long. The germline gives CDR1 SGHTA, CDR2 FQGNSA. CDR3 sequence: CASSLTGQHTDTQYF. CDR3 DNA sequence: TGTGCCAGCAGCTTGACTGGGCAACACACAGATACGCAGTATTTT.

This sequence joins TRBV3-1 (or the pseudogene TRBV3-2) and TRBJ2-7, with D perhaps TRBD1 (6 bases). V was cut by 5 bases and J by 3 bases, with 11 bases left in between. CDR1 is LGHDT, CDR2 YNNKEL, per germline (reference sequence). This CDR3 contains 13 residues. The CDR3 DNA sequence: TGTGCCAGCAGCTTCTCCAGGGGCTACGAGCAGTACTTC. This codes for CASSFSRGYEQYF.

The rearrangement links TRBV28 to TRBJ1-2, with 12 bases lining up with TRBD1. In germline, CDR1 is MDHEN, CDR2 SYDVKM. Germline trimming cut 4 bases from V and 8 bases from J; bases unmatched to any gene: 14. The CDR3 runs 17 residues. DNA for the CDR3: TGTGCCAGCAGTTCCGGGACAGGGGGCGTGGTACGTAACGGCTACACCTTC. It yields the protein CASSSGTGGVVRNGYTF.

The genes are TRBV5-6 and TRBJ2-7; TRBD2 aligns across 11 bases. Germline loops: CDR1 SGHDT, CDR2 YYEEEE. The CDR3 covers 16 residues. The ends lost 0 bases at V and 5 bases at J; junction bases unmatched: 7. The DNA of the CDR3 is TGTGCCAGCAGCTTGGGGGTAGCGGGAGGGAACGACGAGCAGTACTTC. Amino acids: CASSLGVAGGNDEQYF.

This clone was counted a few times. This chain connects TRBV6-2 or TRBV6-3 to TRBJ1-1; weak D call: TRBD1 (5 bases). With 2 bases removed from V and 3 bases from J, the gap between germline ends came to 10 bases. The CDR3 has 14 amino acids. The V gene's germline CDR1 is MNHEY and CDR2 SVGEGT. This CDR3 reads CASSYGQGDTEAFF. CDR3 sequence (DNA): TGTGCCAGCAGTTACGGGCAGGGCGACACTGAAGCTTTCTTT.

The chain carries TRBV28 and TRBJ2-7, with 9 nucleotides matching TRBD1. After removal of 8 bases from V and 3 bases from J, the junction contained 8 bases not matched to a gene. The CDR3 runs to 14 residues. The germline V gene has CDR1 MDHEN and CDR2 SYDVKM. The CDR3 loop is CASGFGTGFYEQYF. The CDR3 DNA reads as TGTGCCAGCGGATTCGGGACAGGGTTCTACGAGCAGTACTTC.

This clone was detected only once. The CDR3 sequence is CASRETGDNEKLFF. In nucleotides, the CDR3 is TGTGCCAGCAGGGAGACAGGGGACAATGAAAAACTGTTTTTT. V gene TRBV6-5 combines with J gene TRBJ1-4, with 8 bases lining up with TRBD1. V lost 6 bases and J lost 5; bases outside the gene matches: 5. CDR1 is MNHEY and CDR2 is SVGAGI in the germline V gene. CDR3 length: 14 residues.